This TCR beta chain derives from a study of long-term antiretroviral therapy in people with HIV. The study, taken as a whole, reports: Controls had broader CDR3 length ranges than HIV repertoires did. Post-ART diversity increased but stayed below transplant donor controls. On ART adherence, viral resistance or therapy changes, no data were available. Before ART, certain clones expanded, and these dominated the repertoire at all time points.

Running of the v3.0 immunoSEQ assay took place at survey level. Here immunoSEQ multiplex PCR was the method, and the copy in TCRdb shows in-frame clones only, minus some. The sample has fewer than 40,000 clones, less than 90% seen once. V was clipped by 0 bases and J by 1 base, with 8 bases between them. CDR1 is SGHRS and CDR2 is YFSETQ in the germline V gene. This CDR3 has 15 amino acids. With regard to this clone: Its antigen is as yet unknown.

The chain couples TRBV5-1 to TRBJ1-5; D is perhaps TRBD1 (5 bases). This clonotype originated in a woman between 50 and 59 years old with HIV. Sequenced here: unsorted PBMCs, sampled 1.2 years after starting antiretroviral therapy. The CDR3 DNA reads TGCGCCAGCAGCTTGGATGGGACCAGCAATCAGCCCCAGCATTTT. Amino acid sequence: CASSLDGTSNQPQHF.